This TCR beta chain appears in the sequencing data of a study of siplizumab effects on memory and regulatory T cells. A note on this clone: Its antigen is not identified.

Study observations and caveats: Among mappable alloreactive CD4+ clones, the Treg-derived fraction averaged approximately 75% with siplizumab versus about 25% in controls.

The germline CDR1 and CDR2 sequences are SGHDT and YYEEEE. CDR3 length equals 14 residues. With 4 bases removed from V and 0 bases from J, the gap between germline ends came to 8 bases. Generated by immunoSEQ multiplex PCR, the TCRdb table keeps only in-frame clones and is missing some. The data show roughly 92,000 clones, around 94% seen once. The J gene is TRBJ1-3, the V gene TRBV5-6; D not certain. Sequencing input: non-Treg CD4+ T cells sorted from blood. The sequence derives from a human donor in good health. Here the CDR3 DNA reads TGTGCCAGCAGCCTCCAAGGCTCTGGAAACACCATATATTTT. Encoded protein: CASSLQGSGNTIYF.